This T cell receptor (beta chain) was sequenced during a study of siplizumab effects on memory and regulatory T cells (dated by TCRdb to about 2019). Looking at the study overall: The study looked at the effect of siplizumab, an anti-CD2 antibody, on alloreactive T-cell subsets in allogeneic mixed lymphocyte reactions made from human PBMCs.

What the study reported, not specific to this receptor: Because sequences at frequencies below about 10^-5 were poorly captured, only a minor fraction of alloreactive clones could be mapped back to unstimulated subsets. Of the alloreactive CD4+ clones that could be mapped, the Treg-derived share averaged around 70% with siplizumab compared with around 25% in control reactions. Unstimulated naive T cells appeared more diverse than memory T cells, and naive cells seemed to contribute substantially to the alloresponse. The cumulative frequency of alloreactive sequences that could be traced back to unstimulated CD4+ memory T cells was significantly reduced by siplizumab. The suppressive function of proliferating Tregs from siplizumab cultures was not functionally confirmed. Roughly 75-97% of proliferating CD4+ or CD8+ clones could not be assigned a naive or memory phenotype.

Sorted unstimulated T cells and proliferating T cells recovered from mixed lymphocyte reactions underwent TCRbeta CDR3 sequencing. Fresh whole blood from nine to ten HLA-typed healthy donors was used as the source from which PBMCs were isolated. A note on this clone: Its antigen is not yet known. Base-call qualities are not available, and no considerably larger clone is one nucleotide away.

The receptor library was made with the immunoSEQ multiplex PCR assay. Approximately 100,000 TCR templates per sample were assayed on the deep sequencing platform. Genomic DNA extracted from sorted T cells was used for TCRbeta CDR3 sequencing. For the original study's pipeline: The R programming language was used for clonal analysis of the TCRbeta CDR3 data. Unstimulated samples were compared with post-reaction CFSE-low samples to define alloreactive CD4+ and CD8+ clones. Regulatory or non-regulatory origin was assigned to alloreactive CD4+ clones by matching of sequences to sorted unstimulated Treg and non-Treg repertoires. The source is immuneACCESS, and TCRdb retained only in-frame sequences with V and J called. Part of the clones is not carried over; for the studies checked, unresolved V genes explain less than half of this, and the remainder is unexplained. V and J calls and clone size come straight from that table; D and trimming were deduced from the DNA. The sample table records more than 85,000 clones; about 94% of these occur just once. Jointly, the top ten make up around 1.1% of the sample.

V drops 4 bases and J drops 10 bases, leaving 14 bases in between. Based on the germline V gene (reference sequence), the CDR1 and CDR2 sequences are LNHDA and SQIVND. The CDR3 holds 13 amino acids from the cysteine to the phenylalanine. The sequence is cut down to CDR3 DNA, 39 bases in frame from base 1. The chain is encoded by TRBV19 joined to TRBJ2-4, and TRBD2 may be the D gene, going by 5 matching bases. The clonotype comes from a human donor in good health. The sample taken for sequencing was CD4+ T cells sorted from blood. The nucleotide sequence is given as TGTGCCAGTAGTAGTGCCAATCCGGGGATTCAGTACTTC. Protein translation: CASSSANPGIQYF.